The 10 T cell receptor beta chains in this list originate from one sample, sequenced in a study of PD-1 blockade in classical Hodgkin lymphoma. The table came from immunoSEQ multiplex PCR; TCRdb's copy has only in-frame clones and leaves some out. The table includes about 93,000 clones, just under 80% detected once. Time point specified: cycle 4 day 1 (C4D1), after more than five weeks of nivolumab. Brentuximab vedotin exposure varied among the patients, all of whom had relapsed after autologous stem cell transplantation. The material sequenced was peripheral blood mononuclear cells (PBMCs), taken before the fourth cycle of nivolumab. All receptors derive from a human donor with classical Hodgkin lymphoma.

This chain uses TRBV30 with TRBJ1-5; TRBD1 aligns across 10 bases. This CDR3 spans 18 amino acids. Trimming removed 1 base from V and 2 bases from J; junction bases left unmatched: 11. Germline CDR1 GTSNPN, CDR2 SVGIG (reference sequence). CDR3 region: CAWSAGTGVRGGNQPQHF. The CDR3 region has the DNA TGTGCCTGGAGTGCTGGGACAGGGGTAAGGGGAGGCAATCAGCCCCAGCATTTT.

J is TRBJ1-5 and V is TRBV19; 7 nucleotides align to TRBD1. Unmatched junction bases numbered 10, after V lost 5 bases and J lost 0 bases. This CDR3 has 17 amino acids. The V gene's germline CDR1 is LNHDA and CDR2 SQIVND (reference sequence). This chain's CDR3 is CASSPQTTGYSNQPQHF. Written as DNA, the CDR3 is TGTGCCAGTAGTCCCCAGACGACAGGGTATAGCAATCAGCCCCAGCATTTT.

V gene TRBV6-6 combines with J gene TRBJ2-7, with TRBD1 matching over 7 bases. After removal of 2 bases from V and 3 bases from J, the junction contained 4 bases not matched to a gene. The germline V gene has CDR1 MNHNY and CDR2 SVGAGI (reference sequence). This CDR3 contains 14 residues. The DNA of the CDR3 is TGTGCCAGCAGTTACCAGGGGGTACACTACGAGCAGTACTTC. Translating it yields CASSYQGVHYEQYF.

The chain combines TRBV25-1 with TRBJ2-1, with D unresolved. Germline CDR1 MGHDK, CDR2 SYGVNS. V dropped 3 bases and J dropped 0 bases, with 12 bases sitting between them. CDR3 length: 16 residues. CDR3 sequence reads: CASSEFFIRSYNEQFF. The DNA of the CDR3 is TGTGCCAGCAGTGAGTTTTTTATTCGCTCCTACAATGAGCAGTTCTTC.

In its sample, this clone was seen a few times. This chain uses TRBV27 with TRBJ2-7; D is tentatively TRBD1 or TRBD2 (5 bases each). The CDR3 has 14 amino acids. V was trimmed by 7 bases and J by 0 bases, leaving 13 bases between them. CDR1 and CDR2 (germline): MNHEY, SMNVEV (reference sequence). CDR3 DNA: TGTGCCAGCAATACGAGGGGTTCCTCCTACGAGCAGTACTTC. Translated, it gives CASNTRGSSYEQYF.

The chain carries TRBV11-2 and TRBJ2-5; unclear D gene. V gave up 3 bases and J gave up 2 bases, with 19 bases separating them. The CDR3 has 17 amino acids. Germline CDR1 SGHAT, CDR2 FQNNGV. The CDR3 reads CASSFPPYSLMQETQYF. The CDR3 DNA sequence: TGTGCCAGCAGCTTTCCCCCTTACAGCCTGATGCAAGAGACCCAGTACTTC.

This clone appeared a few times. One end of the junction is discordant with germline, which a read error may explain. The chain uses TRBV6-1 and TRBJ2-7; D remains ambiguous. Germline CDR1 and CDR2: MNHNS and SASEGT. The CDR3 contains 15 residues. The CDR3: CASTWTVLGSSEKYF. Here the CDR3 DNA reads TGTGCCAGCACCTGGACCGTTCTGGGGTCGAGCGAGAAGTACTTC.

J is TRBJ1-4 and V is TRBV7-8, with TRBD1 matching over 9 bases. Trimming removed 1 base from V and 8 bases from J; junction bases left unmatched: 5. Per the germline V gene, CDR1 is SGHVS and CDR2 is FQNEAQ. CDR3 length: 15 residues. The CDR3 spells CASSLGGTGREKLFF. DNA of the CDR3: TGTGCCAGCAGCTTAGGGGGGACAGGGCGGGAAAAACTGTTTTTT.

The V call is TRBV7-2, the J call TRBJ2-5; 8 bases align to TRBD2. CDR3 length: 15 amino acids. V lost 1 base to trimming and J lost 5 bases; unmatched junction nucleotides: 6. Per germline, CDR1 SGHTA and CDR2 FQGNSA. CDR3 region: CASSLGGLDWETQYF. As DNA, the CDR3 is TGTGCCAGCAGCTTAGGGGGACTAGACTGGGAGACCCAGTACTTC.

A single count supports this clone. The chain joins TRBV6-5 to TRBJ2-4; perhaps TRBD2 as D (6 bases). Germline values: CDR1 MNHEY, CDR2 SVGAGI. The V and J ends lost 5 bases and 1 base respectively, with 6 bases between them. The CDR3 consists of 13 residues. The CDR3 spells CASSGGAKNIQYF. The CDR3 nucleotides are TGTGCCAGCAGTGGGGGGGCCAAAAACATTCAGTACTTC.